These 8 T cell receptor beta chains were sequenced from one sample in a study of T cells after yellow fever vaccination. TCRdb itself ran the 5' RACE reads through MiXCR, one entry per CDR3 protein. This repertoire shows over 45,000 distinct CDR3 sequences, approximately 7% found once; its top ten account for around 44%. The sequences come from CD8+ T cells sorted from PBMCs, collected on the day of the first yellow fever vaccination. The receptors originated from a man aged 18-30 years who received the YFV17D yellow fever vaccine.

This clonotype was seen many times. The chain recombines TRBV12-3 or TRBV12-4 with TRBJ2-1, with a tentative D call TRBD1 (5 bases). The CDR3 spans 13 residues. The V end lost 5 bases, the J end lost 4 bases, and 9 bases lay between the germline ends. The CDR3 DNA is TGTGCCAGCAGTCATGCAGGGTACAATGAGCAGTTCTTC. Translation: CASSHAGYNEQFF.

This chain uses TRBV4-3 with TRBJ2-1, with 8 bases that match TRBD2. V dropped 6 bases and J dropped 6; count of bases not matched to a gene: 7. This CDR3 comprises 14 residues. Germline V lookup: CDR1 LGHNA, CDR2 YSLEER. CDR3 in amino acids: CASREAGESNEQFF. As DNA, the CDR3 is TGCGCCAGCAGAGAAGCGGGGGAGTCCAATGAGCAGTTCTTC.

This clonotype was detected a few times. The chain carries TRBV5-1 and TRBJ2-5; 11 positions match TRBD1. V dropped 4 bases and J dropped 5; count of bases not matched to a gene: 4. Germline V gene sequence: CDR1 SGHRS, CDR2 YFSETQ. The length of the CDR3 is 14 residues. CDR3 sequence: CASSRTGGRETQYF. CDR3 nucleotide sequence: TGCGCCAGCAGCCGGACAGGGGGCCGGGAGACCCAGTACTTC.

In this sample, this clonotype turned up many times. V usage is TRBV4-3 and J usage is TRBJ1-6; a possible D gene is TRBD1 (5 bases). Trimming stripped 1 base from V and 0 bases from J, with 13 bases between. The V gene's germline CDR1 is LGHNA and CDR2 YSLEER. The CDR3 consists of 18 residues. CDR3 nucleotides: TGCGCCAGCAGCCAAGGGGGGGGTTCAAGCTCCTATAATTCACCCCTCCACTTT. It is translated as CASSQGGGSSSYNSPLHF.

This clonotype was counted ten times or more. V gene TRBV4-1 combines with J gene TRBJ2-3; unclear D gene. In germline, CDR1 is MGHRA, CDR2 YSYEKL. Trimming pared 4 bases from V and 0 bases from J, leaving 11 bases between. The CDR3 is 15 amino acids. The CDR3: CASSPRYVSTDTQYF. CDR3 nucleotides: TGCGCCAGCAGCCCAAGATACGTAAGCACAGATACGCAGTATTTT.

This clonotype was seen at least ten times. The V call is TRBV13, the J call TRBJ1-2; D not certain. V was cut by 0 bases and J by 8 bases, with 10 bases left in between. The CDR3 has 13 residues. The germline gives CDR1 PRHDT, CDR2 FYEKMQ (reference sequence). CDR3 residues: CASSLGVSSGYTF. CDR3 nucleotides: TGTGCCAGCAGCTTAGGGGTATCGAGCGGCTACACCTTC.

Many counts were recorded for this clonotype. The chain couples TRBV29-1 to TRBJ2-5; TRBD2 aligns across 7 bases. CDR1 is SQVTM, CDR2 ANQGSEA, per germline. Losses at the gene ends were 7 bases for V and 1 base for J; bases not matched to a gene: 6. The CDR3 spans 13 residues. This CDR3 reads CSAQGGIQETQYF. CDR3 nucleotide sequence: TGCAGCGCCCAGGGAGGGATCCAAGAGACCCAGTACTTC.

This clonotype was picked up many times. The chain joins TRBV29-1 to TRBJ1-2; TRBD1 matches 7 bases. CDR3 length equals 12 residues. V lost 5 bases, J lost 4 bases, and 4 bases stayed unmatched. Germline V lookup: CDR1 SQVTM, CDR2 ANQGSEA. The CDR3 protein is CSVRQGVYGYTF. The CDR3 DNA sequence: TGCAGCGTTCGACAGGGAGTCTATGGCTACACCTTC.